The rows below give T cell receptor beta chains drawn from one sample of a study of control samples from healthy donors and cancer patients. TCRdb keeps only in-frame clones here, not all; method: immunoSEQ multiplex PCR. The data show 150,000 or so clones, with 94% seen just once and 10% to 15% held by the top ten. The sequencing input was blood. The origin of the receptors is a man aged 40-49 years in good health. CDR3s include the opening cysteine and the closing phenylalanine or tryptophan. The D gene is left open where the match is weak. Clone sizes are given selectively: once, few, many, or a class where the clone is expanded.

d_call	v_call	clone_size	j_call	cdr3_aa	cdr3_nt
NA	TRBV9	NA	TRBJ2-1	CASSPPGGRSYNEQFF	TGTGCCAGCAGCCCACCGGGCGGACGGTCCTACAATGAGCAGTTCTTC
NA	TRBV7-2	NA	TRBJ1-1	CASSLGLAGAEAFF	TGTGCCAGCAGCTTAGGTCTGGCAGGGGCTGAAGCTTTCTTT
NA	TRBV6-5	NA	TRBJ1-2	CASSSPGAYGYTF	TGTGCCAGCAGTTCTCCAGGGGCCTATGGCTACACCTTC
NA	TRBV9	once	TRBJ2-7	CASSVVPGYEQYF	TGTGCCAGCAGCGTAGTTCCGGGCTACGAGCAGTACTTC
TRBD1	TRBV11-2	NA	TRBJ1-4	CASSMGQVGRREKLFF	TGTGCCAGCAGCATGGGACAGGTGGGGCGTAGGGAAAAACTGTTTTTT
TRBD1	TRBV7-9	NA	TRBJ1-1	CASSSGTGGTEAFF	TGTGCCAGCAGCTCGGGGACAGGGGGGACTGAAGCTTTCTTT
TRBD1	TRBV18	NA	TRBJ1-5	CASSPGQGTGQPQHF	TGTGCCAGCTCGCCAGGACAGGGGACGGGGCAGCCCCAGCATTTT
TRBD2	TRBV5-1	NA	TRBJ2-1	CASSLRGGGIKFF	TGCGCCAGCAGCTTGCGTGGCGGGGGGATTAAGTTCTTC
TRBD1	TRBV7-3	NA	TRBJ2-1	CASSDPGGTGWVNEQFF	TGTGCCAGCAGCGACCCCGGGGGGACAGGGTGGGTCAATGAGCAGTTCTTC
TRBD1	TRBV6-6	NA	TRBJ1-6	CASSRMNTGQSSYNSPLHF	TGTGCCAGCAGCCGAATGAATACGGGACAGAGCTCCTATAATTCACCCCTCCACTTT
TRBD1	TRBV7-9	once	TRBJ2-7	CASSLGGQGLSYEQYF	TGTGCCAGCAGCCTCGGGGGACAGGGACTTTCCTACGAGCAGTACTTC
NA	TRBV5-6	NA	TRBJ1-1	CASSLGAGMNTEAFF	TGTGCCAGCAGCTTGGGGGCAGGGATGAACACTGAAGCTTTCTTT
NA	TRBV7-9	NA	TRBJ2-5	CASSLGGQRGETQYF	TGTGCCAGCAGCTTAGGGGGCCAGAGAGGAGAGACCCAGTACTTC
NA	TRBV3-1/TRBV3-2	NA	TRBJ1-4	CASSQTWSEKLFF	TGTGCCAGCAGCCAGACATGGAGTGAAAAACTGTTTTTT
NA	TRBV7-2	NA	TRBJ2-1	CASSLVGSNEQFF	TGTGCCAGCAGCTTAGTGGGATCCAATGAGCAGTTCTTC
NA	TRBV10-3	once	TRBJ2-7	CAISECGFNCPYEQYF	TGTGCCATCAGTGAGTGCGGATTTAACTGTCCCTACGAGCAGTACTTC
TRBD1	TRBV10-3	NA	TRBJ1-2	CAISESTGGGYGYTF	TGTGCCATCAGTGAGTCGACAGGGGGCGGCTATGGCTACACCTTC
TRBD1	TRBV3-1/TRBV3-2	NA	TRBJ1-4	CASSQTHPGQGAFTILSEKLFF	TGTGCCAGCAGCCAAACTCACCCGGGACAGGGGGCTTTCACCATACTTTCGGAAAAACTGTTTTTT
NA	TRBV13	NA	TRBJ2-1	CASSASGEQFF	TGTGCCAGCAGCGCTTCAGGGGAGCAGTTCTTC
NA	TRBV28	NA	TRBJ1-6	CAGSPSSGAYNSPLHF	TGTGCCGGCAGTCCGTCCTCCGGTGCATATAATTCACCCCTCCACTTT
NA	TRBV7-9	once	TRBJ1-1	CASGALMNTEAFF	TGTGCCAGCGGGGCCCTCATGAACACTGAAGCTTTCTTT
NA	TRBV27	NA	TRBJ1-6	CASSPYNSPLHF	TGTGCCAGCAGTCCATATAATTCACCCCTCCACTTT
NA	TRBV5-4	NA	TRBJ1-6	CASGKEGSSYNSPLHF	TGTGCCAGCGGAAAAGAGGGTAGCTCCTATAATTCACCCCTCCACTTT
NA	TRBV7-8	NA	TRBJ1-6	CASSWGPPGPLHF	TGTGCCAGCAGCTGGGGCCCTCCAGGTCCCCTCCACTTT
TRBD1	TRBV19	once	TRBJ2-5	CASTSTGQGAWETQYF	TGTGCCAGTACCTCGACCGGACAGGGGGCATGGGAGACCCAGTACTTC
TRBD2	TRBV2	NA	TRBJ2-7	CASSDSSGGTYEQYF	TGTGCCAGCAGTGACTCTAGCGGGGGTACATACGAGCAGTACTTC
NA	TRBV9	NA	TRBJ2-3	CASSVGTALPDTQYF	TGTGCCAGCAGCGTAGGGACAGCGCTCCCAGATACGCAGTATTTT
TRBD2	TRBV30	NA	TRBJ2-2	CAWSGLAVGELFF	TGTGCCTGGAGTGGACTAGCGGTCGGGGAGCTGTTTTTT
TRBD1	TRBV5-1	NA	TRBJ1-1	CASSLAYDRGWNTEAFF	TGCGCCAGCAGCTTGGCTTATGACAGGGGGTGGAACACTGAAGCTTTCTTT
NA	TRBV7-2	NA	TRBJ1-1	CASSLEAFTEAFF	TGTGCCAGCAGCTTAGAGGCGTTCACTGAAGCTTTCTTT
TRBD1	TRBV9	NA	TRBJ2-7	CASSIRDRADEQYF	TGTGCCAGCAGCATCCGGGACAGGGCTGACGAGCAGTACTTC
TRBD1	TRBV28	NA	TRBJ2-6	CASSSTGKSGANVLTF	TGTGCCAGCAGTTCGACAGGGAAGAGTGGGGCCAACGTCCTGACTTTC
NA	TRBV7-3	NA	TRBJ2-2	CASRGTGELFF	TGTGCCAGCAGGGGAACCGGGGAGCTGTTTTTT
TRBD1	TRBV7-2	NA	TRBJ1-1	CASRRQGRTEAFF	TGTGCCAGCAGGAGACAGGGGAGAACTGAAGCTTTCTTT
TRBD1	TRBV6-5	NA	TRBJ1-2	CASSYSITGGGYGYTF	TGTGCCAGCAGTTACTCGATTACAGGGGGCGGCTATGGCTACACCTTC
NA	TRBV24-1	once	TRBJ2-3	CATSGTRPDTQYF	TGTGCCACCAGTGGTACTCGGCCAGATACGCAGTATTTT
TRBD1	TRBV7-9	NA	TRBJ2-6	CASRNSGTGAGANVLTF	TGTGCCAGCAGAAACTCCGGGACAGGAGCCGGGGCCAACGTCCTGACTTTC
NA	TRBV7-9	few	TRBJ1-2	CASSLAWTATNYGYTF	TGTGCCAGCAGCTTAGCGTGGACAGCTACTAACTATGGCTACACCTTC
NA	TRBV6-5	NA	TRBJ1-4	CASSLIGDNEKLFF	TGTGCCAGCAGTTTGATAGGGGATAATGAAAAACTGTTTTTT
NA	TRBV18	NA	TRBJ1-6	CASSPGGKLNSPLHF	TGTGCCAGCTCCCCAGGTGGCAAGTTGAATTCACCCCTCCACTTT
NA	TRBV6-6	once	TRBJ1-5	CASSYIARQVNQPQHF	TGTGCCAGCAGTTATATAGCGAGACAGGTGAATCAGCCCCAGCATTTT
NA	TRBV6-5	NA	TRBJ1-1	CASSYSISGNTEAFF	TGTGCCAGCAGTTACTCGATCTCGGGGAACACTGAAGCTTTCTTT
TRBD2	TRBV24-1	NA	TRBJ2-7	CATSGPGLAGYEQYF	TGTGCCACCAGTGGCCCCGGACTAGCGGGCTACGAGCAGTACTTC
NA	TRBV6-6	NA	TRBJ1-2	CASSYGAASNYGYTF	TGTGCCAGCAGTTACGGGGCAGCTTCTAACTATGGCTACACCTTC
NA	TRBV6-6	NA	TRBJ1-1	CASTDTGIAEAFF	TGTGCCAGCACCGACACAGGGATCGCTGAAGCTTTCTTT
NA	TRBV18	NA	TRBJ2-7	CASSRPTVSYEQYF	TGTGCCAGCTCACGCCCGACAGTTTCCTACGAGCAGTACTTC
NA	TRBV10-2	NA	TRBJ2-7	CASSRTLSSYEQYF	TGCGCCAGCAGCCGGACACTGAGCTCCTACGAGCAGTACTTC
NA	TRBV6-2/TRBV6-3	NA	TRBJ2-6	CASSPRKGGANVLTF	TGTGCCAGCAGCCCGCGGAAGGGAGGGGCCAACGTCCTGACTTTC
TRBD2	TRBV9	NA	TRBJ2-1	CASSVAPAGAFSSYNEQFF	TGTGCCAGCAGCGTAGCGCCAGCGGGGGCCTTTAGCTCCTACAATGAGCAGTTCTTC
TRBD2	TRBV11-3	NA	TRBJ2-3	CASSPGGGPTDTQYF	TGTGCCAGCAGCCCCGGCGGGGGACCCACAGATACGCAGTATTTT
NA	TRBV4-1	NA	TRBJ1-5	CASSLLVLSQPQHF	TGCGCCAGCAGCCTCTTGGTCCTGTCCCAGCCCCAGCATTTT
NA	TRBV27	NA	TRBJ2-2	CASSLRPGTGRYTGELFF	TGTGCCAGCAGTTTAAGGCCCGGAACAGGGAGGTACACCGGGGAGCTGTTTTTT
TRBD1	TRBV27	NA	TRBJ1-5	CASSRQGSNQPQHF	TGTGCCAGCAGTCGACAGGGGAGCAATCAGCCCCAGCATTTT
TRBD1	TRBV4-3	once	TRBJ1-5	CASSQGFSRGQDFSNQPQHF	TGCGCCAGCAGCCAAGGGTTTTCTCGGGGACAGGACTTTAGCAATCAGCCCCAGCATTTT
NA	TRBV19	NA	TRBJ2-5	CASSEAGLWETQYF	TGTGCCAGTAGTGAGGCGGGGCTATGGGAGACCCAGTACTTC